These 28 T cell receptor beta chains were all obtained from the same sample, sequenced in a study of a mutant IDH1 vaccine in newly diagnosed glioma. Time point defined: week 47, end of study. One vaccine dose held 300 ug of mutant IDH1 20-mer peptide and came with topical imiquimod. Measured with immunoSEQ multiplex PCR; TCRdb has only the in-frame clones, and not every one. The top ten hold over 2.5% of the sample, which has fewer than 25,000 clones, less than 90% seen once. These receptors have no known antigen. The sequencing here drew on PBMCs, taken from a glioma patient whose treatment included an IDH1 peptide vaccine. These receptor sequences come from a man between 40 and 49 years old with glioma.

The V call is TRBV23-1, the J call TRBJ2-7, with TRBD1 matching over 11 bases. TRBV23-1 is marked as an open reading frame, function uncertain. J gave up 3 bases and V 11 bases, and 12 bases lay outside the gene matches. The CDR3 has 15 residues. CDR3 nucleotides: TGCGCCCCCAACTCCGGGACAGGGGGGGGCTACGAGCAGTACTTC. Encoded protein: CAPNSGTGGGYEQYF.

This clone was observed a few times. The genes are TRBV10-1 and TRBJ2-3; D not resolved. Trimming shortened V by 2 bases and J by 1 base, and 10 bases separated the two germline ends. Per the germline V gene, CDR1 is WNHNN and CDR2 is SYGVQD (reference sequence). The CDR3 runs 15 residues. CDR3 in DNA: TGCGCCAGCAGTGAGGGCAGGAGCCGCACAGATACGCAGTATTTT. Protein sequence: CASSEGRSRTDTQYF.

The chain recombines TRBV5-5 with TRBJ1-5, with D maybe TRBD1 (6 bases). Germline V gene sequence: CDR1 SGHKS, CDR2 YYEKEE (reference sequence). The CDR3 runs to 13 residues. Deletions cut 4 bases from V and 5 bases from J, with 10 bases between. CDR3 bases: TGTGCCAGCAGCGCCAACAGGGATCAGCCCCAGCATTTT. Translation: CASSANRDQPQHF.

This clone was seen a handful of times. V is TRBV19 and J is TRBJ2-3, with 7 nucleotides matching TRBD1. The CDR3 runs to 14 residues. Trimming cost V 7 bases and J 2 bases; bases outside gene matches: 6. Germline loops: CDR1 LNHDA, CDR2 SQIVND (reference sequence). CDR3 sequence reads: CASNRGGVTDTQYF. The CDR3 nucleotides read TGTGCCAGTAATAGAGGGGGCGTCACAGATACGCAGTATTTT.

This rearrangement joins TRBV6-5 to TRBJ1-1; 7 nucleotides match TRBD1. Trimming at V came to 0 bases and at J to 3 bases, leaving 7 bases not matched to a gene. From germline, CDR1 is MNHEY and CDR2 SVGAGI. The CDR3 sequence is 16 residues long. In DNA, the CDR3 is TGTGCCAGCAGTTACTCATCTTCAGGGGGGGACACTGAAGCTTTCTTT. This translates into CASSYSSSGGDTEAFF.

This chain joins TRBV9 and TRBJ2-7; 7 positions match TRBD2. There are 15 residues in the CDR3. Germline V gene lookup returns CDR1 SGDLS and CDR2 YYNGEE. Trimming removed 3 bases from V and 5 bases from J; junction bases left unmatched: 11. This chain's CDR3 is CASSGGRAYINEQYF. The CDR3, as DNA: TGTGCCAGCAGCGGAGGGAGGGCCTACATTAACGAGCAGTACTTC.

This sequence joins TRBV10-2 and TRBJ2-5; D gene ambiguous. The J call could be wrong; TRBJ2-7 is a better fit for the DNA end. The CDR3 has 14 amino acids. Germline CDR1 reads WSHSY; CDR2 reads SAAADI. CDR3 bases: TGCGCCAGCAGTGAGGGGGTTCTGACCTACGAGCAGTACTTC. This codes for CASSEGVLTYEQYF.

This clone was seen just once. The V gene is TRBV6-5, the J gene TRBJ2-5; 9 bases agree with TRBD2. The V gene's germline CDR1 is MNHEY and CDR2 SVGAGI. Germline trimming cut 5 bases from V and 1 base from J; bases unmatched to any gene: 5. The CDR3 is made up of 15 amino acids. CDR3 sequence: CASSAGGGVQETQYF. In nucleotides, the CDR3 is TGTGCCAGCAGTGCGGGGGGGGGCGTCCAAGAGACCCAGTACTTC.

V is TRBV7-9 and J is TRBJ2-7; possibly TRBD1 for D (6 bases). Germline CDR1 SEHNR, CDR2 FQNEAQ (reference sequence). V lost 2 bases and J 5 bases, leaving 13 bases between the germline ends. This CDR3 region has 14 residues. The DNA of the CDR3 is TGTGCCAGCAGCTTAAGACAGGACGTAGACGAGCAGTACTTC. Its protein is CASSLRQDVDEQYF.

CDR3: CASSEQPHSGANVLTF. CDR3 DNA sequence: TGTGCCAGCAGTGAGCAACCCCACTCTGGGGCCAACGTCCTGACTTTC. The V and J genes are TRBV6-1 and TRBJ2-6; no firm D call. This CDR3 contains 16 residues. V lost 3 bases and J 0 bases, leaving 9 bases between the germline ends. Germline CDR1 and CDR2: MNHNS and SASEGT.

This sequence joins TRBV9 and TRBJ2-3, with TRBD2 matching over 11 bases. The CDR3 is 16 residues long. V gave up 3 bases and J gave up 5 bases; unmatched junction bases: 8. Germline values: CDR1 SGDLS, CDR2 YYNGEE. The CDR3 region is CASSAQGLADRDTQYF. Here the CDR3 DNA reads TGTGCCAGCAGCGCGCAGGGACTAGCGGATAGAGATACGCAGTATTTT.

This clone was recorded only once. V is TRBV9 and J is TRBJ1-1, with no clear D. V lost 0 bases, J lost 7 bases, and 10 bases lay in between. Germline CDR1 reads SGDLS; CDR2 reads YYNGEE. The CDR3 is made up of 13 amino acids. The CDR3 DNA sequence: TGTGCCAGCAGCGTAGTTGGTAGGGATGAAGCTTTCTTT. Translation gives CASSVVGRDEAFF.

A few counts support this clone. This rearrangement joins TRBV4-2 to TRBJ2-5, with 14 bases fitting TRBD2. Germline V gene data show CDR1 as LGHNA and CDR2 as YNFKEQ. The V and J ends lost 0 bases and 6 bases, in that order; junction bases with no gene match: 3. The CDR3 is 16 residues long. In nucleotides, the CDR3 is TGTGCCAGCAGCCAAGATGGGACTAGCGGGAGCAAGACCCAGTACTTC. It specifies CASSQDGTSGSKTQYF.

The chain joins TRBV5-1 to TRBJ2-5; 9 bases are shared with TRBD1. J was trimmed by 5 bases and V by 4 bases; bases with no gene match: 12. The CDR3 length is 16 residues. Germline CDR1 and CDR2: SGHRS and YFSETQ. CDR3 nucleotides: TGCGCCAGCAGCCGACAATGGCCTGACAGGGGGGAGACCCAGTACTTC. It is translated as CASSRQWPDRGETQYF.

By proportion, this clone is medium-sized. This chain connects TRBV15 to TRBJ2-5, with TRBD1 matching over 8 bases. This CDR3 is built from 17 residues. Germline lookup yields CDR1 LNHNV and CDR2 YYDKDF (reference sequence). J lost 5 bases, V lost 5 bases, and 16 bases had no gene match. The CDR3 here is CATSGSGQGAVVETQYF. DNA of the CDR3: TGTGCCACCAGCGGGAGCGGTCAGGGGGCTGTTGTGGAGACCCAGTACTTC.

The chain is built from TRBV27 and TRBJ1-5, with TRBD1 identical over 10 bases. The V gene's germline CDR1 is MNHEY and CDR2 SMNVEV (reference sequence). The CDR3 is made up of 14 amino acids. Trimming took 6 bases from V and 7 from J; bases not matched to a gene: 6. The CDR3 nucleotides are TGTGCCAGCAGGAGACAGGGGGCCGGCCAGCCCCAGCATTTT. Translation gives CASRRQGAGQPQHF.

The genes are TRBV7-3 and TRBJ2-7; 11 nucleotides line up with TRBD2. The CDR3 spans 16 residues. CDR1 is SGHTA, CDR2 FQGTGA, per germline. The J segment lost 2 bases and the V segment lost 4 bases, leaving 7 bases of the junction unmatched. Here the CDR3 DNA reads TGTGCCAGCAGCTCCACTGGACTAGCGGGCACCTACGAGCAGTACTTC. The encoded protein is CASSSTGLAGTYEQYF.

The chain has TRBV4-2 and TRBJ2-7; weak D call: TRBD2 (6 bases). Deletions cut 0 bases from V and 2 bases from J, with 14 bases between. The germline gives CDR1 LGHNA, CDR2 YNFKEQ. The length of the CDR3 is 16 residues. The CDR3 DNA reads TGTGCCAGCAGCCAAGATAACGGGACTCCTACCTACGAGCAGTACTTC. It specifies CASSQDNGTPTYEQYF.

The chain has TRBV6-6 and TRBJ2-5; TRBD2 aligns across 9 bases. From germline, CDR1 is MNHNY and CDR2 SVGAGI (reference sequence). This CDR3 has 14 amino acids. Germline trimming cut 5 bases from V and 5 bases from J; bases unmatched to any gene: 6. The CDR3 DNA is TGTGCCAGCAGTGATAGCGGGAGCGAGGAGACCCAGTACTTC. Translating gives CASSDSGSEETQYF.

On this clone itself: The junction departs from the called germline gene at one end, perhaps through a read error. V usage is TRBV15 and J usage is TRBJ2-5; D perhaps matches TRBD2 (5 bases). The germline gives CDR1 LNHNV, CDR2 YYDKDF (reference sequence). The CDR3 is 14 amino acids. CDR3 bases: TGTGCCACCGGCAGAGGGTACCAGGAAGAGACCCAGTACTTC. This gives the protein CATGRGYQEETQYF.

The chain employs TRBV5-6 and TRBJ2-7; D call uncertain. The CDR3 totals 14 residues. V lost 1 base to trimming and J lost 3 bases, with 11 bases between them. Germline CDR1 is SGHDT and CDR2 is YYEEEE. CDR3 nucleotides: TGTGCCAGCAGCTTGCCAGGATCAGACTACGAGCAGTACTTC. Protein product: CASSLPGSDYEQYF.

The chain joins TRBV5-4 to TRBJ2-7; possible D gene TRBD1, 5 bases. Germline V gives CDR1 SGHNT, CDR2 YYREEE (reference sequence). Trimming left V 5 bases short and J 1 base short, with 10 bases between. The CDR3 runs 13 residues. Here the CDR3 reads CASRGTGSYEQYF. For the CDR3, the DNA is TGTGCCAGCAGAGGTACAGGTTCCTACGAGCAGTACTTC.

V is TRBV28 and J is TRBJ1-1; D gene unclear. The CDR3 is made up of 12 amino acids. Germline CDR1 is MDHEN and CDR2 is SYDVKM. The germline V and J ends were trimmed by 10 bases and 1 base, with 10 bases remaining between them. Written as DNA, the CDR3 is TGTGCCACGACTCAGACGAACACTGAAGCTTTCTTT. Amino acids: CATTQTNTEAFF.

This clone was seen once. The V gene is TRBV29-1, the J gene TRBJ2-4, with D possibly matching TRBD1 (7 bases). Trimming took 4 bases from V and 1 from J, leaving 14 bases between them. From germline, CDR1 is SQVTM and CDR2 ANQGSEA. The CDR3 is 15 residues long. CDR3 DNA sequence: TGCAGCGTTGTTAAACAGGGGAGGGCCAAAAACATTCAGTACTTC. Encoded protein: CSVVKQGRAKNIQYF.

The V call is TRBV7-9, the J call TRBJ2-7; the D gene is possibly TRBD1 (6 bases). Germline V gene data show CDR1 as SEHNR and CDR2 as FQNEAQ (reference sequence). The V and J ends lost 0 bases and 0 bases respectively, with 12 bases between them. The CDR3 spans 16 residues. The CDR3 DNA reads TGTGCCAGCAGCTTAGCCTCGGGACACAACTCCTACGAGCAGTACTTC. Encoded protein: CASSLASGHNSYEQYF.

The chain combines TRBV4-1 with TRBJ2-4; D assignment may be TRBD1 or TRBD2 (5 bases each). The CDR3 is 14 residues long. V was trimmed by 0 bases and J by 9 bases, leaving 12 bases between them. Germline V lookup: CDR1 MGHRA, CDR2 YSYEKL. CDR3 sequence: CASSQEPTGTIQYF. For the CDR3, the DNA is TGCGCCAGCAGCCAAGAACCTACGGGGACCATTCAGTACTTC.

The chain couples TRBV28 to TRBJ1-1; D unresolved. The CDR3 covers 12 residues. Germline V gene data show CDR1 as MDHEN and CDR2 as SYDVKM. V dropped 6 bases and J dropped 7 bases, with 12 bases sitting between them. The CDR3 bases are TGTGCCAGCAGGCTGACAATGAATGAAGCTTTCTTT. As protein: CASRLTMNEAFF.

The chain employs TRBV19 and TRBJ1-1; 10 bases map to TRBD1. CDR1 LNHDA and CDR2 SQIVND come from the germline V gene (reference sequence). With 4 bases clipped from V and 8 bases from J, the junction kept 7 bases outside the gene matches. This CDR3 has 14 residues. Here the CDR3 DNA reads TGTGCCAGTAGTACGGGACAGGGGTACCCGGAAGCTTTCTTT. This translates into CASSTGQGYPEAFF.